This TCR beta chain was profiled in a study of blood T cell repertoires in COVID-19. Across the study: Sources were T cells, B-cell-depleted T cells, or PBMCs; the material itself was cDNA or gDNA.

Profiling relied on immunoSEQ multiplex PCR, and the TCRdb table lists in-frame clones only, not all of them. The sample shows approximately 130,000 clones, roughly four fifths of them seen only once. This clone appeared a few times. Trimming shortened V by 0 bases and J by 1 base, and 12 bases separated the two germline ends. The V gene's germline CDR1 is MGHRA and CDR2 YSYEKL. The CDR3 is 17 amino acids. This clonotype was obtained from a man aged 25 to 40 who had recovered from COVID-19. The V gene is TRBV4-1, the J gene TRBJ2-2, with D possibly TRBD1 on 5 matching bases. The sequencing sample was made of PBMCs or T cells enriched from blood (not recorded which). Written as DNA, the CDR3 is TGCGCCAGCAGCCAAGATCCCCCAGGGAAGAACACCGGGGAGCTGTTTTTT. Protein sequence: CASSQDPPGKNTGELFF.